Detailed here is one TCR beta chain. Antigen unknown. V was shortened by 0 bases and J by 4 bases, with 0 bases between the two germline ends. The CDR3 length is 12 residues. CDR1 is LGHDT, CDR2 YNNKEL, per germline (reference sequence). Time point: patch test 3, about 24 weeks after DPC sensitization. Treatment denoted: therapeutic diphenylcyclopropenone sensitization with weekly scalp DPC. The data were obtained in a study of human T cells and chemical hapten exposure. Study-wide background: The upper back received 0.01% DPC by patch testing, with results read at 6 days. General study results and limits: No shift was seen in TCRs above 1 in 1000 frequency with DPC sensitization.

TCRdb reprocessed the RACE reads via MiXCR and lists one record per CDR3 protein. The top ten hold roughly 2.1% of the sample, which has 50,000 to 80,000 distinct CDR3 sequences, around 10% seen once. The receptor was isolated from a woman in her twenties or thirties with alopecia areata. Some clones in this sample may be carry-over from other donors' samples. The sample consisted of whole blood, taken in connection with sensitization to the hapten diphenylcyclopropenone (DPC). The chain has TRBV3-1 and TRBJ2-2; D is uncertain. CDR3 bases: TGTGCCAGCAGCCAAGACACCGGGGAGCTGTTTTTT. Protein: CASSQDTGELFF.